The TCR beta chain under discussion was sequenced for a study of cytomegalovirus exposure and HLA in healthy donors. Germline V lookup: CDR1 MRHNA, CDR2 SNTAGT. The CDR3 consists of 15 residues. Trimming cost V 2 bases and J 7 bases; bases outside gene matches: 8. Regarding the study as a whole: CMV serostatus stood as the only immune exposure information on hand.

PCR amplification relied on 60 Vbeta primers (plus 13 Jbeta primers). The table came from immunoSEQ multiplex PCR; TCRdb's copy has only in-frame clones and leaves some out. Of 90,000 to 110,000 clones in the sample, 75% to 85% are singletons; the top ten hold under 6.5%. Comment on this clone: Its cognate antigen is unknown.

The TCR sequence derives from a man younger than 35 in good health and CMV-seronegative. Material for sequencing was PBMCs. V gene TRBV6-4 combines with J gene TRBJ2-1, with TRBD2 identical over 7 bases. In DNA, the CDR3 is TGTGCCAGCAGTGACGGCGGGAGTCATTCGAATGAGCAGTTCTTC. It codes for CASSDGGSHSNEQFF.